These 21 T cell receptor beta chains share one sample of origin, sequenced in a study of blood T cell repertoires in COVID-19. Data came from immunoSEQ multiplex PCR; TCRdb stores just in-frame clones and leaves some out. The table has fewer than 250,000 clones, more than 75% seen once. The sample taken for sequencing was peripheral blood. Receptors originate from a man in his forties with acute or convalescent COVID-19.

The CDR3 region is CASSLAVQVNNSPLHF. The DNA for the CDR3 is TGCGCCAGCAGCTTGGCCGTACAGGTTAATAATTCACCCCTCCACTTT. The rearrangement links TRBV5-1 to TRBJ1-6; the D gene is possibly TRBD1 (5 bases). The CDR3 runs to 16 residues. The germline V gene encodes CDR1 SGHRS and CDR2 YFSETQ. V was shortened by 0 bases and J by 5 bases, with 12 bases between the two germline ends.

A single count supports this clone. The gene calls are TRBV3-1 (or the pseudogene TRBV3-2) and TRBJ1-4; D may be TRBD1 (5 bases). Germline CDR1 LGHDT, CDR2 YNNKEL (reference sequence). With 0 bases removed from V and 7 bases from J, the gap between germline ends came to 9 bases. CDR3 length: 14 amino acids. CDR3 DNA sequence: TGTGCCAGCAGCCAAGATTTGGGGCGTGAAAAACTGTTTTTT. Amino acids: CASSQDLGREKLFF.

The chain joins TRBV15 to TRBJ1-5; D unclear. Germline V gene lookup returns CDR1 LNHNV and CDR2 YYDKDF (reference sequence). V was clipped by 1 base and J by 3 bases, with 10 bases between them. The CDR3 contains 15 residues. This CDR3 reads CATSRVGSYNQPQHF. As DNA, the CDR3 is TGTGCCACCAGCAGAGTAGGGAGCTACAATCAGCCCCAGCATTTT.

The chain's CDR3 is CASSPRESFNEKLFF. The CDR3, as DNA: TGTGCCAGCAGCCCTCGGGAGAGCTTTAATGAAAAACTGTTTTTT. V gene TRBV7-2 combines with J gene TRBJ1-4; D is uncertain. V was pared by 5 bases and J by 4 bases, with 14 bases between. Germline CDR1 is SGHTA and CDR2 is FQGNSA. The CDR3 is 15 amino acids. Full variable domain (remainder filled in from reference TRBV7-2 and TRBJ1-4): GAGVSQSPSNKVTEKGKDVELRCDPISGHTALYWYRQSLGQGLEFLIYFQGNSAPDKSGLPSDRFSAERTGGSVSTLTIQRTQQEDSAVYLCASSPRESFNEKLFFGSGTQLSVL.

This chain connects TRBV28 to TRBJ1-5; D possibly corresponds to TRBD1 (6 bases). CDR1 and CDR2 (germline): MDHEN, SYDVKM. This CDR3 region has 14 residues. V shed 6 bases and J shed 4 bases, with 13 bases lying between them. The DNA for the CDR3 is TGTGCCAGCAGGCCTAGGACAGCAAATCAGCCCCAGCATTTT. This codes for CASRPRTANQPQHF.

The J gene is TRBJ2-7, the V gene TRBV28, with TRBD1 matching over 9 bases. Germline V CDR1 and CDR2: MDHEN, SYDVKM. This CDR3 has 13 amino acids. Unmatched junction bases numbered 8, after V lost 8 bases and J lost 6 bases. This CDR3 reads CASGTGNRREQYF. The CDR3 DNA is TGTGCCAGCGGGACAGGGAATAGGCGCGAGCAGTACTTC.

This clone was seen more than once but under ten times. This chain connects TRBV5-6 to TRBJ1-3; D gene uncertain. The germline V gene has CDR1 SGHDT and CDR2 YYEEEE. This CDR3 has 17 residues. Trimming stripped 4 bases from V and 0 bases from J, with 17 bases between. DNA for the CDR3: TGTGCCAGCAGCCCCCGGAGGCGCCAGAACTCTGGAAACACCATATATTTT. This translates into CASSPRRRQNSGNTIYF.

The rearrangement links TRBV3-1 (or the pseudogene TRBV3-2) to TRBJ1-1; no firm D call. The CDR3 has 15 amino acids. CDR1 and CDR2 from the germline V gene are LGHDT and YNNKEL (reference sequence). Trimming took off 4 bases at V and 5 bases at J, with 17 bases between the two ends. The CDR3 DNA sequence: TGTGCCAGCAGCCTCGGGTCCACCTCGAGAACTGAAGCTTTCTTT. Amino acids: CASSLGSTSRTEAFF.

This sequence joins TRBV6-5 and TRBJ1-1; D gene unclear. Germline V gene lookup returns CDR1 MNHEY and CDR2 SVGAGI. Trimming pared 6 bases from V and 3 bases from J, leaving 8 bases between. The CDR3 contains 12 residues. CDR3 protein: CASSLRDTEAFF. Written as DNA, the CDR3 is TGTGCCAGCAGCCTACGGGACACTGAAGCTTTCTTT.

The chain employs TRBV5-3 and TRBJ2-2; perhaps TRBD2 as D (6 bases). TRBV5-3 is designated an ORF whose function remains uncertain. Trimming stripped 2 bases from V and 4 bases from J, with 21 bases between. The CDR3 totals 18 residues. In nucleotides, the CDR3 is TGTGCCAGAAGCTTCACAGACGGGCCCCTAGCGCCCACCGGGGAGCTGTTTTTT. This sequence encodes CARSFTDGPLAPTGELFF.

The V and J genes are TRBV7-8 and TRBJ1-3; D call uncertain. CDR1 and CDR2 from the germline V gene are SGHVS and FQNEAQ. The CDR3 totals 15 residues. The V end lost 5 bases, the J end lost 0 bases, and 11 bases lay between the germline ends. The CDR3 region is CASSRGRDSGNTIYF. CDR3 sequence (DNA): TGTGCCAGCAGCAGAGGCCGGGACTCTGGAAACACCATATATTTT. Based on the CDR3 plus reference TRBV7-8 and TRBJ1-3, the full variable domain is GAGVSQSPRYKVAKRGQDVALRCDPISGHVSLFWYQQALGQGPEFLTYFQNEAQLDKSGLPSDRFFAERPEGSVSTLKIQRTQQEDSAVYLCASSRGRDSGNTIYFGEGSWLTVV.

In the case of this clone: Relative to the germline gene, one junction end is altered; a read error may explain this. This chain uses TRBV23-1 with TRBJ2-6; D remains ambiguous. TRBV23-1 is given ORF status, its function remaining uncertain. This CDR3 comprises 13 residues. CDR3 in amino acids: CASGQQGANVLTF. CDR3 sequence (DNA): TGCGCCAGCGGTCAACAGGGGGCCAACGTCCTGACTTTC.

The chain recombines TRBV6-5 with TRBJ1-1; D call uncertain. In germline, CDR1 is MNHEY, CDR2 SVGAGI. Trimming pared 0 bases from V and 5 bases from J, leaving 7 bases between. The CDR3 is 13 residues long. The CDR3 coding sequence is TGTGCCAGCAGTTACTCAGGAGGGACTGAAGCTTTCTTT. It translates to CASSYSGGTEAFF.

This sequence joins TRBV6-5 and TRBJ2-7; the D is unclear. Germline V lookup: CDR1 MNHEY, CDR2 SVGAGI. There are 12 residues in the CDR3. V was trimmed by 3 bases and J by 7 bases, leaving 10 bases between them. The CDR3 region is CASSYGLGEQYF. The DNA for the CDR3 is TGTGCCAGCAGTTATGGGCTGGGTGAGCAGTACTTC.

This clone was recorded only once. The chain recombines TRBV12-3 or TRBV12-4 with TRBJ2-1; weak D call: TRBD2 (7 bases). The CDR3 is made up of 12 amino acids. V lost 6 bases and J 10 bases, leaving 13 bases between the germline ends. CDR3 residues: CASSPGGGEQFF. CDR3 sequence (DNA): TGTGCCAGCAGCCCGGGGGGCGGGGAGCAGTTCTTC.

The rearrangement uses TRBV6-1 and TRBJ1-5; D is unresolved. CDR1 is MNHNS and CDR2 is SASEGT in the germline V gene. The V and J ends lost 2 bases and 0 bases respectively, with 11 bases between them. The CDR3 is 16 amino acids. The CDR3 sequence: CASSELENYSNQPQHF. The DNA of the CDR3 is TGTGCCAGCAGTGAATTGGAGAACTATAGCAATCAGCCCCAGCATTTT.

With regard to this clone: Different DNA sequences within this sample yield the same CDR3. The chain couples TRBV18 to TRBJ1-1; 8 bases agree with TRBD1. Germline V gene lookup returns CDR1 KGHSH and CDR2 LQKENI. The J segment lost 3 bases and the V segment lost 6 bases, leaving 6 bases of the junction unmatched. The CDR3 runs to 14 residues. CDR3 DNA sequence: TGTGCCAGCTCCGGGACAGGCGGGGACACTGAAGCTTTCTTT. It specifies CASSGTGGDTEAFF.

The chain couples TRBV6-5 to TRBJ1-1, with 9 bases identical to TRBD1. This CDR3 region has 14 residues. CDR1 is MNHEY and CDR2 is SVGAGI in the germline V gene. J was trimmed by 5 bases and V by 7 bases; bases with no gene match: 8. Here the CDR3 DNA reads TGTGCCAGCAAACCGGGACAGGGTGGGACTGAAGCTTTCTTT. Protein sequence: CASKPGQGGTEAFF.

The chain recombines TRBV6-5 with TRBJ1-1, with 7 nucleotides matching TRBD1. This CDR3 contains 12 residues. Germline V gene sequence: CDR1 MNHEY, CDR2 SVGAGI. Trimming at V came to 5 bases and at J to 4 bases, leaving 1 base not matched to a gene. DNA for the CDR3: TGTGCCAGCAGTAACAGGGGCACTGAAGCTTTCTTT. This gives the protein CASSNRGTEAFF.

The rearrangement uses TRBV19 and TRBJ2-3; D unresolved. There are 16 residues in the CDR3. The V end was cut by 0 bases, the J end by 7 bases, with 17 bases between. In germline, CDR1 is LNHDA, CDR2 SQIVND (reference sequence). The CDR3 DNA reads TGTGCCAGTAGTATAGATCATACACCTTCTCCAAATACGCAGTATTTT. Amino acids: CASSIDHTPSPNTQYF.

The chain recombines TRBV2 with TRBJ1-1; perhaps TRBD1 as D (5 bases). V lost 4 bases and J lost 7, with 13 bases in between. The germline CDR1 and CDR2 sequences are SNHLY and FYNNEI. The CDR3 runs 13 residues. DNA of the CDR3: TGTGCCAGCAGTGGACAGAGGAGTCTTGAAGCTTTCTTT. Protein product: CASSGQRSLEAFF.